The T cell receptor (beta chain) under discussion was sequenced for a study of PD-1 blockade in classical Hodgkin lymphoma (dated by TCRdb to the early 2020s). For the study in its entirety: Nivolumab dosing was 3 mg/kg intravenously every 2 weeks, continuing until either disease progression or unacceptable toxicity. To define a peripheral blood immune signature of response to PD-1 blockade in classical Hodgkin lymphoma, the study combined TCR beta sequencing with CyTOF.

The Qiagen DNeasy kit was used to extract genomic DNA from unsorted PBMCs and from the negatively selected CD4+ and CD8+ fractions. TCR beta CDR3 regions were amplified by immunoSEQ multiplex PCR using primers annealing to V and J segments. A synthetic immune receptor repertoire was used to minimize amplification bias, and any remaining bias was removed computationally after sequencing. The original methods were these. Repertoire diversity was quantified as the Shannon entropy index using custom Python scripts. Unsorted, CD4+ and CD8+ repertoires were examined separately, except in combined analyses, for which CD4+ and CD8+ sequences were merged in silico. Clonal expansion was defined as at least a 2-fold frequency increase after treatment relative to C1D1, with a pseudocount of 0.5 for undetected baseline clones. Clones with 0 or 1 copy at C1D1 were defined as singleton clones, while clones with 2 or more copies were defined as non-singleton clones. Clones expanded in unsorted samples were annotated as CD4+, CD8+ or unknown by matching protein sequences in sorted samples from the same patient. Wilcoxon tests on paired samples were used to test diversity changes from C1D1 to C4D1. In its TCRdb copy, this immuneACCESS table keeps in-frame sequences only and misses some clones. Where compared with another copy, unresolved V genes explain less than half of these, and the others have no known cause. The D gene and trimming were derived from the DNA, and the V and J assignments and clone size from that table. This sample is represented by around 26,000 clones; 70% to 80% of them were singletons. Clones ranked in the top ten supply about 8.6% of the sample.

The sample's time point label is to be understood as: cycle 2 day 1 (C2D1) of nivolumab. All trial patients had relapsed after autologous stem cell transplantation, with cohorts A, B and C differing in prior brentuximab vedotin exposure. A total of around 59 patients with relapsed/refractory classical Hodgkin lymphoma made up the trial cohort, and each patient's best overall response was complete response, partial response or progressive disease. In the multi-cohort phase II CheckMate 205 trial, trial patients received single-agent nivolumab. Best overall response was determined by an independent review committee according to the 2007 International Working Group response criteria. Trial PBMCs were obtained immediately prior to nivolumab initiation (C1D1) and on therapy at cycle 2 day 1 and cycle 4 day 1. Peripheral blood was collected in 8 mL Vacutainer Cell Preparation Tubes, from which PBMCs were isolated by centrifugation and then cryopreserved.

The CDR1 and CDR2 encoded by the germline V gene are LGHNA and YNFKEQ. Germline trimming amounts to 1 base on V and 7 bases on J, with 6 as the count of junction bases outside the gene matches. The CDR3 sequence holds 14 residues, the cysteine and phenylalanine included. Only CDR3 DNA remains: 42 bases, in frame from the first base. Broad study findings and their caveats: Baseline TCR diversity was reported to be lower in newly diagnosed patients than in healthy donors and to be lower still in relapsed/refractory patients. Lower diversity was seen in patients whose nivolumab began less than 1 year after ASCT, and these patients were left out of later analyses so that immune reconstitution would not confound the results. The study covered only a single clinical trial cohort, and the causes of the repertoire differences, possibly disease activity or prior therapy, were still not defined. Among trial patients, those achieving complete response had baseline diversity similar to that of newly diagnosed patients, while diversity was significantly lower in partial responders and progressors. By C4D1, a significant rise was seen in CD4+ TCR diversity but not in CD8+ TCR diversity (p=0.0027 vs p=0.16), and the rise was most apparent among complete responders (p=0.02).

This clone is large (0.1 to 1%) in its sample. There is no known antigen for this receptor. No per-base quality is available; no much larger clone lies one base away. The TCR sequence derives from a human donor with classical Hodgkin lymphoma. The sample was peripheral blood mononuclear cells (PBMCs), taken before the second cycle of nivolumab. The V and J segments used are TRBV4-2 and TRBJ2-7, and 8 junction bases match TRBD2. In nucleotides, the sequence is TGTGCCAGCAGCCAAGCTAGTAGCGGGGTTGAGCAGTACTTC. Its translation reads: CASSQASSGVEQYF.